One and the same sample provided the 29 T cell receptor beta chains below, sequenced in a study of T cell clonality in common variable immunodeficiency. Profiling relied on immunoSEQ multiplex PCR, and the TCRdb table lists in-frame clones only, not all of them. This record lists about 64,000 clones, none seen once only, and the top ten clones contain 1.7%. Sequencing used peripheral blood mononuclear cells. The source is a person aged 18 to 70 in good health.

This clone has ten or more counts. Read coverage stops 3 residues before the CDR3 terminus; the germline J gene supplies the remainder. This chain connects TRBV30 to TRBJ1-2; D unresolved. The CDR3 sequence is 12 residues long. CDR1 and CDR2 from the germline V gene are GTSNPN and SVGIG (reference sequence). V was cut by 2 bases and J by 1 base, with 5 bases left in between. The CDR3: CAWSPVNYGYTF. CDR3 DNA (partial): TGTGCCTGGAGTCCAGTTAACTATGGC.

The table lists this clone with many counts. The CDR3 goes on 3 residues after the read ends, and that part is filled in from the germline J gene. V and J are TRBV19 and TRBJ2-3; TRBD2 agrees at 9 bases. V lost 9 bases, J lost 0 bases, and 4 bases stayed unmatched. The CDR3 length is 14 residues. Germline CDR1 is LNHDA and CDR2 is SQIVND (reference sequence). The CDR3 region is CASSTSGSTDTQYF. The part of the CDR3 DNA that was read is TGTGCCAGCTCGACTAGCGGCAGCACAGATACG.

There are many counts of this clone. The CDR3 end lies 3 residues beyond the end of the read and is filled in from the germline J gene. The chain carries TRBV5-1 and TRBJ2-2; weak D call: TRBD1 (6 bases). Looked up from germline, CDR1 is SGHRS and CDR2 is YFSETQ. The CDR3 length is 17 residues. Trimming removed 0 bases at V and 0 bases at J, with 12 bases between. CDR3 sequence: CASSLVRGLTNTGELFF. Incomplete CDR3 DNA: TGCGCCAGCAGCTTGGTCAGGGGCCTGACGAACACCGGGGAG.

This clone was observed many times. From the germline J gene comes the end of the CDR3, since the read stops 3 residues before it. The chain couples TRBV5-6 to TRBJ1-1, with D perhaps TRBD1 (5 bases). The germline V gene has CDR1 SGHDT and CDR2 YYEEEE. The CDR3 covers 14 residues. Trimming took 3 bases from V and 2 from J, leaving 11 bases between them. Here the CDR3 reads CASSYAGINTEAFF. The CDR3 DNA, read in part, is TGTGCCAGCAGCTATGCAGGGATTAACACTGAA.

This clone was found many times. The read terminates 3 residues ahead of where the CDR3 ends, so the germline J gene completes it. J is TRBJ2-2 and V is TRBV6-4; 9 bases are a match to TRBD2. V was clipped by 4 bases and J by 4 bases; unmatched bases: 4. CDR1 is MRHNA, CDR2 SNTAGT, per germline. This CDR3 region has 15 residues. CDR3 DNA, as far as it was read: TGTGCCAGCAGTGTAACTAGCGGGTCCACCGGGGAG. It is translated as CASSVTSGSTGE. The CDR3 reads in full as CASSVTSGSTGELFF.

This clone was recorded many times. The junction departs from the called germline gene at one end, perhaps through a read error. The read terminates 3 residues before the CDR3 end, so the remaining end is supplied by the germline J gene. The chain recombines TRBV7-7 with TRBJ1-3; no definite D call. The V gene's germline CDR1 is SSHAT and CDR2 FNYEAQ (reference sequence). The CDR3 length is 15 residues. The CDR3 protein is CASSLAKGSGNTIYF. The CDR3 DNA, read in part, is TGTGCTAGCAGCTTAGCAAAGGGCTCTGGAAACACC.

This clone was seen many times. CDR3 sequence: CASSLGHASSNQPQHF. The sequenced CDR3 bases are TGCGCCAGCAGCTTGGGACATGCCTCTAGCAATCAGCCC. The chain recombines TRBV5-1 with TRBJ1-5; no clear D gene. The read gets to within 3 residues of the CDR3 end, and the germline J gene fills in the rest. V was cut by 0 bases and J by 0 bases, with 10 bases left in between. CDR1 is SGHRS and CDR2 is YFSETQ in the germline V gene. The CDR3 totals 16 residues. The full variable domain, rest sourced from reference TRBV5-1 and TRBJ1-5, is KAGVTQTPRYLIKTRGQQVTLSCSPISGHRSVSWYQQTPGQGLQFLFEYFSETQRNKGNFPGRFSGRQFSNSRSEMNVSTLELGDSALYLCASSLGHASSNQPQHFGDGTRLSIL.

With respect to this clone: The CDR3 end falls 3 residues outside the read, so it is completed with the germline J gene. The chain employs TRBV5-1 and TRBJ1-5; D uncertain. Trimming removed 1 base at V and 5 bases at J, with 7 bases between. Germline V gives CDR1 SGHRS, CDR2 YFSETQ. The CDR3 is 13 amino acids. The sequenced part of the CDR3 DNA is TGCGCCAGCAGCTTGATGGCCGATCAGCCC. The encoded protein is CASSLMADQP. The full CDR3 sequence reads CASSLMADQPQHF.

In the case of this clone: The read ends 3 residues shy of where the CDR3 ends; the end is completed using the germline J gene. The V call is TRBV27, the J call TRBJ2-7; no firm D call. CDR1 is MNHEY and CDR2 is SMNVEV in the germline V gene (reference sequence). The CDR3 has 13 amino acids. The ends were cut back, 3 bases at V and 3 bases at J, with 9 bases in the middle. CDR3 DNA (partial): TGTGCCAGCAGTTTTAGGGTAGACTACGAG. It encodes CASSFRVDYE. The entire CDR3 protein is CASSFRVDYEQYF.

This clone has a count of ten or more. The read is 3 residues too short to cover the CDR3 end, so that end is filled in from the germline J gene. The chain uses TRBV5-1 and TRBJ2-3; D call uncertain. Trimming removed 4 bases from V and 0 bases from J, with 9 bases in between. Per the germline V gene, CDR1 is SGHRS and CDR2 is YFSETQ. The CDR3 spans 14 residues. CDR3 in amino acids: CASSPGLSTDTQYF. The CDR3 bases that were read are TGCGCCAGCAGCCCGGGTCTAAGCACAGATACG.

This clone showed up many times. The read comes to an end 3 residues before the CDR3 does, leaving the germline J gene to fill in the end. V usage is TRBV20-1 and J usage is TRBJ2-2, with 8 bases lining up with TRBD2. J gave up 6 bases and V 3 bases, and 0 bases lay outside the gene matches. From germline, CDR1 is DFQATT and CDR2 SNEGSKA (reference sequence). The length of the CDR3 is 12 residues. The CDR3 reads CSASGGAGELFF. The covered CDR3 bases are TGCAGTGCTAGCGGGGGGGCCGGGGAG.

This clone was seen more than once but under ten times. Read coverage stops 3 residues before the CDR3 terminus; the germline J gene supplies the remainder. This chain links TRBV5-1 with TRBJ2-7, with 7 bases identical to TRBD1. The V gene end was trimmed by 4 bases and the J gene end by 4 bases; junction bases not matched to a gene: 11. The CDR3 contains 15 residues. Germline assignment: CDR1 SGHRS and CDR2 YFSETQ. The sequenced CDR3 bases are TGCGCCAGCAGCCATCGTTCCGGGACAGATTACGAG. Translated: CASSHRSGTDYE. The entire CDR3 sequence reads CASSHRSGTDYEQYF.

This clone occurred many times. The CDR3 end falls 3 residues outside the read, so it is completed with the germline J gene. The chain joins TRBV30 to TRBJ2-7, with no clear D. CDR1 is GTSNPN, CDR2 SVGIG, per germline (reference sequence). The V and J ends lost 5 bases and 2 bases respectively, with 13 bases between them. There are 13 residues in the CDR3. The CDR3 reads CAWASVAAYEQYF. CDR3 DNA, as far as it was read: TGTGCCTGGGCGTCGGTCGCCGCCTACGAG. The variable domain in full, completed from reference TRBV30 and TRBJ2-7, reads SQTIHQWPATLVQPVGSPLSLECTVEGTSNPNLYWYRQAAGRGLQLLFYSVGIGQISSEVPQNLSASRPQDRQFILSSKKLLLSDSGFYLCAWASVAAYEQYFGPGTRLTVT.

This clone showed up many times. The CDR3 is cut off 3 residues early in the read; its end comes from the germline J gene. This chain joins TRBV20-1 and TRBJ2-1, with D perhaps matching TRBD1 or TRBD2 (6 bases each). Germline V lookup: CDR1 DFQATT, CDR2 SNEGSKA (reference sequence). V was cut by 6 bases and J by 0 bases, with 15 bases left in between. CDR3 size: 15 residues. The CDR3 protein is CSAEGGTLSYNEQFF. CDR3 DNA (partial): TGCAGTGCCGAGGGCGGGACACTCTCCTACAATGAG.

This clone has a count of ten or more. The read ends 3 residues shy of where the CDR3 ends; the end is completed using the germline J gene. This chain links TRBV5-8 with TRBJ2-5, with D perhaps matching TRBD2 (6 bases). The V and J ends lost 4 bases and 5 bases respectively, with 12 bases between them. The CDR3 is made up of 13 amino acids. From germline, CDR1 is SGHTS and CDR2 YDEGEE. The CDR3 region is CASSGLARETQYF. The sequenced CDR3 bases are TGTGCCAGCAGCGGTCTAGCGAGGGAGACC.

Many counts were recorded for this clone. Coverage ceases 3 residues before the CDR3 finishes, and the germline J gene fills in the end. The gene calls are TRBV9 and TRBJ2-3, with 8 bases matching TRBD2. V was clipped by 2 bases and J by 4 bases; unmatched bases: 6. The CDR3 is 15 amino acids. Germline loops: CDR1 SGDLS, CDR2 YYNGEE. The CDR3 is CASSVSGVGPDTQYF. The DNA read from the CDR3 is TGTGCCAGCAGCGTTAGCGGGGTAGGGCCAGATACG.

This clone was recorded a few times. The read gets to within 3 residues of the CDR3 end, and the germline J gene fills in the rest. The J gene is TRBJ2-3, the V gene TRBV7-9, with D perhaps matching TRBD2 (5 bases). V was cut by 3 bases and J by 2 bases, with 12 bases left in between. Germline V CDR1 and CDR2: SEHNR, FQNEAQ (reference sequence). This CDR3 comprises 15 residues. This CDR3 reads CASSFTSRVTDTQYF. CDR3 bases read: TGTGCCAGCAGCTTTACTTCGCGGGTCACAGATACG.

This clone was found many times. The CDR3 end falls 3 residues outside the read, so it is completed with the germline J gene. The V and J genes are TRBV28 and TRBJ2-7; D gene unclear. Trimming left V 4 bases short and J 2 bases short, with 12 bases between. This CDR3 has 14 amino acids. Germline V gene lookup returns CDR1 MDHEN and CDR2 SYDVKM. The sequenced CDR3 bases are TGTGCCAGCAGTTCGGCGGAAGCGACCTACGAG. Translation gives CASSSAEATYE. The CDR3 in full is CASSSAEATYEQYF.

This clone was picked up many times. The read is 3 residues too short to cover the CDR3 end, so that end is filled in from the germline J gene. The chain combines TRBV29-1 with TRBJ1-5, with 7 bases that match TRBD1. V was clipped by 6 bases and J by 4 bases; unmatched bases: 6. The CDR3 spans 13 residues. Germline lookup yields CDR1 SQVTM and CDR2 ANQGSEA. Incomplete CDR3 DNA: TGCAGCGTGACACAGGGGCGGAATCAGCCC. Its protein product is CSVTQGRNQP. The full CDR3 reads CSVTQGRNQPQHF.

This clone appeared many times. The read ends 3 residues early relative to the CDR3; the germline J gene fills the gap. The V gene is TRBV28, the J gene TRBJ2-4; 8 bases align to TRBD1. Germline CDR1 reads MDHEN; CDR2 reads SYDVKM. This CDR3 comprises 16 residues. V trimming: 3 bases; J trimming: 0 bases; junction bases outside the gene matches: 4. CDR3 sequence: CASSLTGDLAKNIQYF. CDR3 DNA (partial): TGTGCCAGCAGTTTGACAGGGGACTTAGCCAAAAACATT.

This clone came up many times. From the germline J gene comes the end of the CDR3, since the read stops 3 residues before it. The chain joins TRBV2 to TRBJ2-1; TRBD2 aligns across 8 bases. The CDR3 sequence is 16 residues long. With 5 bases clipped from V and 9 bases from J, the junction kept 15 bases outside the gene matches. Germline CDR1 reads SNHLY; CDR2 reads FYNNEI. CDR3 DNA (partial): TGTGCCAGCAGTCCACTCTCCGGGACTAGTTTTAGTGAG. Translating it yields CASSPLSGTSFSE. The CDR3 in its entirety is CASSPLSGTSFSEQFF.

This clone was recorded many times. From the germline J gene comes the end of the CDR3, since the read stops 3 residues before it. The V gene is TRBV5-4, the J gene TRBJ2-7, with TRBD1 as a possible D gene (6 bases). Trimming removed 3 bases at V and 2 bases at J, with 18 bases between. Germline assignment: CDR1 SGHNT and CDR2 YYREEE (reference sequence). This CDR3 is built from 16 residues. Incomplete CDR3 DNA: TGTGCCAGCAGCTGGGGACACCTTGTACCGACCTACGAG. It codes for CASSWGHLVPTYE. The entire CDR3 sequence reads CASSWGHLVPTYEQYF.

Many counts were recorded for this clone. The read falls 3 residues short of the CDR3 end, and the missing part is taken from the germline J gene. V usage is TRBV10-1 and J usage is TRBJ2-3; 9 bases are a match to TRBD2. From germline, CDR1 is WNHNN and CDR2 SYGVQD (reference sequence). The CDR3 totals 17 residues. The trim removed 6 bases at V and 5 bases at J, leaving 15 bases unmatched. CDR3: CASSPGGDRTSEDTQYF. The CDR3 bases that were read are TGCGCCAGCAGCCCCGGGGGTGACCGGACTAGCGAAGATACG.

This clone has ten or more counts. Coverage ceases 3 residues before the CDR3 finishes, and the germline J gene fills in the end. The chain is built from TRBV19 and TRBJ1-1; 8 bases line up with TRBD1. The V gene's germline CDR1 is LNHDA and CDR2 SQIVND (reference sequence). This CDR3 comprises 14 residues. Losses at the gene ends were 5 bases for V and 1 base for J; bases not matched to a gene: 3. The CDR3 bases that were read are TGTGCCAGTAGTTCCGGACAGGGGAACACTGAA. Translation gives CASSSGQGNTE. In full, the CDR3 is CASSSGQGNTEAFF.

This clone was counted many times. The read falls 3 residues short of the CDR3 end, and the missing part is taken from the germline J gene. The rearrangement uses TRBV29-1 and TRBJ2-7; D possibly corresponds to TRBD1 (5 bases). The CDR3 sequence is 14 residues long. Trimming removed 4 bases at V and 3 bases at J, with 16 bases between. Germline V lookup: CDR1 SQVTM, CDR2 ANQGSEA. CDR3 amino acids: CSVAAGLNLYEQYF. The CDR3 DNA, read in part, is TGCAGCGTTGCAGCAGGGCTAAATCTCTACGAG.

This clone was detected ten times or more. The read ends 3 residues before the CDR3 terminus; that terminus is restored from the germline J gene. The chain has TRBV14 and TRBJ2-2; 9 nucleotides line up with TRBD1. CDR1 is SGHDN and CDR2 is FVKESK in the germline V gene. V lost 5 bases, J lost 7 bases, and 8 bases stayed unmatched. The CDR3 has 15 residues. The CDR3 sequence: CASSILQGAFGELFF. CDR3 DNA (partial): TGTGCCAGCAGCATCTTACAGGGGGCCTTCGGGGAG.

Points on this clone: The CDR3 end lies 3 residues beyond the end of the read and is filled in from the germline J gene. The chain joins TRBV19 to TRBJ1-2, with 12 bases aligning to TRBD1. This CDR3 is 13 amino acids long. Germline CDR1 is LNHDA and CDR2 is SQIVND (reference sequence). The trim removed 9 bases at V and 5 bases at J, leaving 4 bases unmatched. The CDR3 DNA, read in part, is TGTGCCAGCGGGGACAGGGGGCAGTATGGC. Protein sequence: CASGDRGQYG. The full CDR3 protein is CASGDRGQYGYTF.

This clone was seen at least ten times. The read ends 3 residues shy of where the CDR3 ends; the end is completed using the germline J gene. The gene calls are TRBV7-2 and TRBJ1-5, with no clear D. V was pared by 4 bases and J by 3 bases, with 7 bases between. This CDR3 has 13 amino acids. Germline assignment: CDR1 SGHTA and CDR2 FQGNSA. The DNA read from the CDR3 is TGTGCCAGCAGCTCTAATAACAATCAGCCC. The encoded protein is CASSSNNNQP. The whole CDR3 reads CASSSNNNQPQHF. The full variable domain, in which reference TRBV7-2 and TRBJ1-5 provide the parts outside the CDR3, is GAGVSQSPSNKVTEKGKDVELRCDPISGHTALYWYRQSLGQGLEFLIYFQGNSAPDKSGLPSDRFSAERTGGSVSTLTIQRTQQEDSAVYLCASSSNNNQPQHFGDGTRLSIL.

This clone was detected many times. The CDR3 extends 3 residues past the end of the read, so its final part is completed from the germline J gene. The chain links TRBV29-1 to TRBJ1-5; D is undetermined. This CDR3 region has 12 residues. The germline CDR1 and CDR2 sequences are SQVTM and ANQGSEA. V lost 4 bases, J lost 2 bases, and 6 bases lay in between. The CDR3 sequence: CSVGQGNQPQHF. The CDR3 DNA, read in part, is TGCAGCGTTGGGCAGGGCAATCAGCCC.